This is a list of T cell receptor beta chains from one sample in a study of T cells in Graves' hyperthyroidism and ophthalmopathy. TCRdb analysed the multiplex PCR reads with MiXCR anew, one entry per CDR3 protein. The data hold roughly 570,000 distinct CDR3 sequences, with around 16% observed a single time. The sample taken for sequencing was blood. The receptor set was obtained from a woman aged 30 to 39 with Graves' hyperthyroidism. Each CDR3 is given without its conserved first and last residue. The order of the fields is D gene, V gene, clone size, CDR3 protein. The D gene is left open where the match is weak. Clone size, where shown, is once, few, many, or a class for clones that have expanded.

d_call: .; v_call: TRBV18; clone_size: many; cdr3_aa: ASSPPGTTGQETQY
d_call: .; v_call: TRBV27; clone_size: many; cdr3_aa: ASSTPGRYDNEQF
d_call: .; v_call: TRBV2; clone_size: many; cdr3_aa: ASTIRAPPNEQF
d_call: .; v_call: TRBV30; clone_size: many; cdr3_aa: AWSFTPDQPQH
d_call: TRBD2; v_call: TRBV18; clone_size: many; cdr3_aa: ASSQLAGETQY
d_call: TRBD1; v_call: TRBV20-1; clone_size: many; cdr3_aa: SATRDRMAETQY
d_call: .; v_call: TRBV12-3/TRBV12-4; clone_size: .; cdr3_aa: ASSFRGEGQSEQY
d_call: .; v_call: TRBV30; clone_size: many; cdr3_aa: AWSTGSYGYT
d_call: TRBD2; v_call: TRBV4-1; clone_size: many; cdr3_aa: ASSRLAPSSYEQY
d_call: TRBD2; v_call: TRBV27; clone_size: many; cdr3_aa: ATRGGTSSYEQY
d_call: TRBD1; v_call: TRBV28; clone_size: few; cdr3_aa: ASSSAGQGVFGQY
d_call: .; v_call: TRBV6-2/TRBV6-3; clone_size: many; cdr3_aa: ASSRGPMRSDTQY
d_call: .; v_call: TRBV9; clone_size: few; cdr3_aa: ASSVSGTSSWGELF
d_call: .; v_call: TRBV9; clone_size: many; cdr3_aa: ASSVDLGPLGEQY
d_call: .; v_call: TRBV12-3/TRBV12-4; clone_size: many; cdr3_aa: ASSATYSGLRLETQY
d_call: TRBD2; v_call: TRBV7-2; clone_size: .; cdr3_aa: ASSKLGDYYNEQF
d_call: TRBD1; v_call: TRBV6-4; clone_size: .; cdr3_aa: ASSDQPGTGATYEQY
d_call: .; v_call: TRBV7-9; clone_size: .; cdr3_aa: ASSLREEGEKLF
d_call: TRBD1; v_call: TRBV10-2; clone_size: many; cdr3_aa: ASRTNGQGTYEQY
d_call: .; v_call: TRBV5-1; clone_size: many; cdr3_aa: ASSQDGALTDTQY
d_call: .; v_call: TRBV27; clone_size: .; cdr3_aa: ASRPSGQNNSPLH
d_call: TRBD2; v_call: TRBV6-5; clone_size: .; cdr3_aa: ASSYSEVAGGPRPYEQY
d_call: TRBD2; v_call: TRBV12-3/TRBV12-4; clone_size: .; cdr3_aa: ASSLLTSGRASSNNEQF
d_call: TRBD2; v_call: TRBV6-2/TRBV6-3; clone_size: many; cdr3_aa: ASSRGGWSSYNEQF
d_call: TRBD2; v_call: TRBV27; clone_size: many; cdr3_aa: ASSSTSSDTQY
d_call: TRBD1; v_call: TRBV30; clone_size: many; cdr3_aa: AWQGQLYNEQF
d_call: TRBD1; v_call: TRBV30; clone_size: many; cdr3_aa: AWRGQSSNQPQH
d_call: .; v_call: TRBV20-1; clone_size: many; cdr3_aa: SAREEQGSGGYT
d_call: .; v_call: TRBV6-1; clone_size: few; cdr3_aa: ASSDFSRATDAQY
d_call: .; v_call: TRBV3-1; clone_size: .; cdr3_aa: ASIQSPSTDTQY
d_call: .; v_call: TRBV28; clone_size: .; cdr3_aa: ASSSPGTGENEQF
d_call: TRBD2; v_call: TRBV19; clone_size: .; cdr3_aa: ASSRRSAGGYNEQF
d_call: .; v_call: TRBV28; clone_size: many; cdr3_aa: ASARGSSPLH
d_call: .; v_call: TRBV12-3/TRBV12-4; clone_size: many; cdr3_aa: ASSFFGEGNGYT
d_call: TRBD1; v_call: TRBV20-1; clone_size: .; cdr3_aa: SASHRGRVNQPQH
d_call: TRBD2; v_call: TRBV6-6; clone_size: .; cdr3_aa: ASSYGAGGVNEQF
d_call: .; v_call: TRBV4-1; clone_size: many; cdr3_aa: ASSQGESAYTEAF
d_call: TRBD2; v_call: TRBV7-3; clone_size: many; cdr3_aa: ASNTTPGLAGVDFYNEQF
d_call: .; v_call: TRBV5-1; clone_size: many; cdr3_aa: ASSISEEQY
d_call: .; v_call: TRBV20-1; clone_size: many; cdr3_aa: SAGSLTDTQY
d_call: TRBD2; v_call: TRBV7-9; clone_size: many; cdr3_aa: ASSLRLQDGGVTDTQY